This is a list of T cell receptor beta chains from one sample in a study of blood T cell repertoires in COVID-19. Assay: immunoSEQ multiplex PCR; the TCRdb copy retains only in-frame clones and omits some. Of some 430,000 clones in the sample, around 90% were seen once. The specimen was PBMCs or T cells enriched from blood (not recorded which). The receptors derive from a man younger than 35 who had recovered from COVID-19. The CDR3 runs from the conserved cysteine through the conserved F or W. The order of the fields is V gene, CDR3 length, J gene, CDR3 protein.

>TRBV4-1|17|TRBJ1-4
CASSQDEAALTNEKLFF
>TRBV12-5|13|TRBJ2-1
CASGWSSGDEQFF
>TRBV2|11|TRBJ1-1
CATRQNTEAFF
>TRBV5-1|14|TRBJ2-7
CASSLGTGPSEQYF
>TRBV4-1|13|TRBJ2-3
CASSFDRVNTQYF
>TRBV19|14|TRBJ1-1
CATSPGQKNTEAFF
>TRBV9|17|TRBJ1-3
CASSVGLQGSSGNTIYF
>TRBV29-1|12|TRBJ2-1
CSVEAVTYEQFF
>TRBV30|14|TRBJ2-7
CAWSHGSSRYEQYF
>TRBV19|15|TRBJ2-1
CASSTTSASYNEQFF
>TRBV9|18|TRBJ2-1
CASSSQGLPTRTGNEQFF
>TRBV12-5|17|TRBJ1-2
CASGLALPGQGKGGYTF
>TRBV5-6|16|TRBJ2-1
CASSLSPGLASLGQFF
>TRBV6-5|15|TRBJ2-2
CASILQGGNTGELFF
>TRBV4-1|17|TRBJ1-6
CASSQDLRVTYNSPLHF
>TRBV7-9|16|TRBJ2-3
CASSYSGGIGTDTQYF
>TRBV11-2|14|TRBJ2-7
CASSLSLQSYEQYF
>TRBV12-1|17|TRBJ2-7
CASSLSRGAYNSYEQYF
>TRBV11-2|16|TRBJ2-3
CASSLDRGSGTDTQYF
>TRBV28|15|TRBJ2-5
CASSSDRGLQETQYF
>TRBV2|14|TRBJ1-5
CASSGQVYNQPQHF
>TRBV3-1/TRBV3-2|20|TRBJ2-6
CASSQDRPWTGVSGANVLTF
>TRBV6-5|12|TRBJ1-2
CASRQTNYGYTF
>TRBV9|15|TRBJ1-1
CASSVLMGANTEAFF
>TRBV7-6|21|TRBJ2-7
CASSLPRPCSGTGCLFHEQYF
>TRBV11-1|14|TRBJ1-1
CASSPGQGFTEAFF
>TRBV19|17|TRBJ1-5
CASSSFGQGGAYQPQHF
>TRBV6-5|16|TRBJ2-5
CASSSRLAGVSETQYF
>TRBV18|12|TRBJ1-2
CASSRDRVGYTF
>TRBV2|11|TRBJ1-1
CVRGRGVEAFF
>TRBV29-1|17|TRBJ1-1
CSVEAIQGARVKTEAFF
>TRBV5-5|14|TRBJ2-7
CASSPDRLTYEQYF
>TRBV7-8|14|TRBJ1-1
CASSLVRGNTEAFF
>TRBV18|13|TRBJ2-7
CASSPVPGDEQYF
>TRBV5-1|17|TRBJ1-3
CASSPVTGSDATNTIYF
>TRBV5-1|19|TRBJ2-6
CASSLNGPGTGSGANVLTF
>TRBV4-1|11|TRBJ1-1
CASSQDRGAFF